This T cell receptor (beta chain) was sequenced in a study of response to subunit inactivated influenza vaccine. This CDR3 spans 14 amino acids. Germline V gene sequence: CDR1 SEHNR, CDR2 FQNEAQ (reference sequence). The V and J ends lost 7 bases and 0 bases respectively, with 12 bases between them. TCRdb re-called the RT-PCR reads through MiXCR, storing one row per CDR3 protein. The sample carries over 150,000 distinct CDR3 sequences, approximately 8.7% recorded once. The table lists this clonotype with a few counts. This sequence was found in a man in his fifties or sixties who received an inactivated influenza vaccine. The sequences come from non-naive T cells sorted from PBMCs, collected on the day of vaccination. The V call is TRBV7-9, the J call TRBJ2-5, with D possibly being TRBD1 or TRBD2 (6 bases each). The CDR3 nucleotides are TGTGCCAGCACCAAAGGGGGGTACCAAGAGACCCAGTACTTC. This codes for CASTKGGYQETQYF. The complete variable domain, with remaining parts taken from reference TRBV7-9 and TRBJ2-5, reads DTGVSQNPRHKITKRGQNVTFRCDPISEHNRLYWYRQTLGQGPEFLTYFQNEAQLEKSRLLSDRFSAERPKGSFSTLEIQRTEQGDSAMYLCASTKGGYQETQYFGPGTRLLVL.